This T cell receptor (beta chain) is from a study of T cell repertoires in cytomegalovirus infection. For the study at large: Public TCR beta signature analysis indicated the presence of both CMV infection and matching HLA type. Study-level results: Predominance within the ex vivo response was attributable to HLA-C-restricted CMV-specific TCR beta clonotypes.

Turning to this clonotype: Its matching antigen is unknown.

The germline V gene encodes CDR1 MGHRA and CDR2 YSYEKL. The CDR3 totals 18 residues. V was trimmed by 3 bases and J by 1 base, leaving 19 bases between them. TCRdb called the reads again in MiXCR, with one record for every CDR3 protein. The sample has some 500,000 distinct CDR3 sequences; about 39% are singletons. This TCR was recovered from a human donor in good health (CMV status not recorded). Some clones in this sample may be carry-over from other donors' samples. Specimen: cultured PBMCs, collected from culture after CMV antigen stimulation. The V gene is TRBV4-1, the J gene TRBJ1-5; D is possibly TRBD1 (6 bases). The CDR3 bases are TGCGCCAGCAGCCACCCCAAGGCGGGGGGCTGGAGCAATCAGCCCCAGCATTTT. Its protein product is CASSHPKAGGWSNQPQHF.